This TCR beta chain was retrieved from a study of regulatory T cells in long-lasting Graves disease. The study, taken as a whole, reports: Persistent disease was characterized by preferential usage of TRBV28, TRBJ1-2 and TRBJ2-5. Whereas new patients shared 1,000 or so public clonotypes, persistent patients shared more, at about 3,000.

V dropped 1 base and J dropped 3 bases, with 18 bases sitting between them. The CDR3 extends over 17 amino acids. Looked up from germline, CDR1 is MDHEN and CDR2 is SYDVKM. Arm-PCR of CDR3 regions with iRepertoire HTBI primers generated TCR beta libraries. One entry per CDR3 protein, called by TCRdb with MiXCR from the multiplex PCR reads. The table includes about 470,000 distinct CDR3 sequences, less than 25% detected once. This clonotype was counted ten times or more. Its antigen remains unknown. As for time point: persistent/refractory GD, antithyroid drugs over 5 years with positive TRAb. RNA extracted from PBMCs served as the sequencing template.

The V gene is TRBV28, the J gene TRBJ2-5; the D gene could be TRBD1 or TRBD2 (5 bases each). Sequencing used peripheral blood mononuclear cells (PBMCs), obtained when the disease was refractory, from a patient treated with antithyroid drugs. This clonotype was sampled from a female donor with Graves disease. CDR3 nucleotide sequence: TGTGCCAGCAGTTTATATCCAGGGAGAATGGGGAAAGAGACCCAGTACTTC. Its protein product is CASSLYPGRMGKETQYF.